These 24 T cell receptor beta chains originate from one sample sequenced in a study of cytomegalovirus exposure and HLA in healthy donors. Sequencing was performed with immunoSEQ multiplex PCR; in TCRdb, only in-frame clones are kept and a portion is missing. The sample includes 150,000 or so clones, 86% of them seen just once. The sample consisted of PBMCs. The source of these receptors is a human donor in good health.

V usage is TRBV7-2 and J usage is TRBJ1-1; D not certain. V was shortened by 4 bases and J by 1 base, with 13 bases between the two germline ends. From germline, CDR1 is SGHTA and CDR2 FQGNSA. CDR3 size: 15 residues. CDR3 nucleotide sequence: TGTGCCAGCAGCTCCCAAAGTCAGTCGAACACTGAAGCTTTCTTT. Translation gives CASSSQSQSNTEAFF. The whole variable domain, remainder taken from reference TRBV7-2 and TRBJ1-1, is GAGVSQSPSNKVTEKGKDVELRCDPISGHTALYWYRQSLGQGLEFLIYFQGNSAPDKSGLPSDRFSAERTGGSVSTLTIQRTQQEDSAVYLCASSSQSQSNTEAFFGQGTRLTVV.

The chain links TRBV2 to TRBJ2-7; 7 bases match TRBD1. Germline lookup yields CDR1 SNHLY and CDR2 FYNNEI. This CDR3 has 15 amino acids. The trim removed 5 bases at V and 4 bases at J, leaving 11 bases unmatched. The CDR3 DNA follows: TGTGCCAGCAGTAAGACAGGGAAGGGTTTGTACGAGCAGTACTTC. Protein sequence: CASSKTGKGLYEQYF.

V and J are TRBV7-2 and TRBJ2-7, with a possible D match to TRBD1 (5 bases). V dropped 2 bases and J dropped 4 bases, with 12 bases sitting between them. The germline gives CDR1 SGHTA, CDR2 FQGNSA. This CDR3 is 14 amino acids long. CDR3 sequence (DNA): TGTGCCAGCAGCTTATGGGGCACGAGTTACGAGCAGTACTTC. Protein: CASSLWGTSYEQYF.

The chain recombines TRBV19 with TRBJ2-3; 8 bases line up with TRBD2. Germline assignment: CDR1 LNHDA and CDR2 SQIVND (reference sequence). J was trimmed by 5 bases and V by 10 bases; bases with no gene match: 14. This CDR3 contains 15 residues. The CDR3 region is CATTRGAMRGDTQYF. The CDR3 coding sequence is TGTGCCACCACGCGGGGGGCAATGCGGGGAGATACGCAGTATTTT.

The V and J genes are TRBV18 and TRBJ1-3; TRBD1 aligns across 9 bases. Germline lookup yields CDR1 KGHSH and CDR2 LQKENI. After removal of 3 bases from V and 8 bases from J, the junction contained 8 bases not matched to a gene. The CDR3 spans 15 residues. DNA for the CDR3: TGTGCCAGCTCACCTCCGGGACAGGGACTTTACACCATATATTTT. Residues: CASSPPGQGLYTIYF.

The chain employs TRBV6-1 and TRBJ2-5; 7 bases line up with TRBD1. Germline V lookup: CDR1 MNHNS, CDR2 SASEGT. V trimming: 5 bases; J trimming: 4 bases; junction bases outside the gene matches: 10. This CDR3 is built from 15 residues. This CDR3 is CASSSADRRVETQYF. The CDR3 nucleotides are TGTGCCAGCAGTTCCGCGGACAGGCGGGTAGAGACCCAGTACTTC.

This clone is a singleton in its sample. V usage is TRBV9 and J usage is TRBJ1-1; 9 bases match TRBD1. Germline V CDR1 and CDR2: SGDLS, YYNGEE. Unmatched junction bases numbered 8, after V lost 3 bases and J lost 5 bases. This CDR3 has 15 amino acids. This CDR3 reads CASSAAGTGRTEAFF. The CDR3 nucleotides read TGTGCCAGCAGCGCTGCCGGGACAGGGAGGACTGAAGCTTTCTTT. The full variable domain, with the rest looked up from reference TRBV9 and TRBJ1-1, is DSGVTQTPKHLITATGQRVTLRCSPRSGDLSVYWYQQSLDQGLQFLIQYYNGEERAKGNILERFSAQQFPDLHSELNLSSLELGDSALYFCASSAAGTGRTEAFFGQGTRLTVV.

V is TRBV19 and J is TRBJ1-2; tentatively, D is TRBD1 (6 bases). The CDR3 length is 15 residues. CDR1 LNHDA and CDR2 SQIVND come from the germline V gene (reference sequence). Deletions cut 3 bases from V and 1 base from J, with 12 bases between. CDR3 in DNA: TGTGCCAGTAGTATCAGAGGACAGTATAACTATGGCTACACCTTC. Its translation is CASSIRGQYNYGYTF.

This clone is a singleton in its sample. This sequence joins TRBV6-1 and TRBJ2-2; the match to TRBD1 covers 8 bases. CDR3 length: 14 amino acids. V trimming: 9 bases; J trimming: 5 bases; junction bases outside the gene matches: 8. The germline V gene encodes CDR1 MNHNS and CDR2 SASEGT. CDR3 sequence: CASDDRGLTGELFF. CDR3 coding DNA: TGTGCCAGTGACGACAGGGGTCTTACCGGGGAGCTGTTTTTT.

For the CDR3, the DNA is TGCGCCAGCAGCTTGGCAGGGAATGGCTACACCTTC. This translates into CASSLAGNGYTF. This chain links TRBV5-1 with TRBJ1-2; a possible D gene is TRBD1 (5 bases). The CDR3 runs 12 residues. Trimming pared 0 bases from V and 6 bases from J, leaving 6 bases between. The germline V gene encodes CDR1 SGHRS and CDR2 YFSETQ.

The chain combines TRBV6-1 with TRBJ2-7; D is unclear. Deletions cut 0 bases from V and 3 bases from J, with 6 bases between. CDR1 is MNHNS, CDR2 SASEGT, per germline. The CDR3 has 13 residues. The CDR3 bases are TGTGCCAGCAGTGAAGCAGGAGACTACGAGCAGTACTTC. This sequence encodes CASSEAGDYEQYF.

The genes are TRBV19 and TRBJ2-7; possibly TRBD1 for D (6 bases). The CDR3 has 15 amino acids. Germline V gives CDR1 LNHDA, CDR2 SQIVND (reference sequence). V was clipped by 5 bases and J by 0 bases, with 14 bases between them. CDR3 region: CASSLTGPRSYEQYF. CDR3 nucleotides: TGTGCCAGTAGTCTTACAGGGCCCCGCTCCTACGAGCAGTACTTC.

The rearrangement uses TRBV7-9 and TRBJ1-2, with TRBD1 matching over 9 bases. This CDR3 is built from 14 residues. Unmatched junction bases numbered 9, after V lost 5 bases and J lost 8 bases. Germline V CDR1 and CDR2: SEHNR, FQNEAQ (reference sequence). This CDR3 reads CASSPGQGMGGYTF. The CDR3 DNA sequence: TGTGCCAGCAGCCCGGGACAGGGAATGGGGGGCTACACCTTC.

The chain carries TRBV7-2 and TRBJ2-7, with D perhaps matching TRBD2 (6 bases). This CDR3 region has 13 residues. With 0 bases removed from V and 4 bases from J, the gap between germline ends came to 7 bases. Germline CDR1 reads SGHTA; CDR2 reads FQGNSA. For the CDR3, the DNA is TGTGCCAGCAGCTTAGCGGGGGGTTACGAGCAGTACTTC. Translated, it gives CASSLAGGYEQYF.

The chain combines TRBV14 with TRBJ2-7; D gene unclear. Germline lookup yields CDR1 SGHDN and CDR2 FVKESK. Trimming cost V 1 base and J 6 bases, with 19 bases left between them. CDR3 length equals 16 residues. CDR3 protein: CASSQARFSPLGEQYF. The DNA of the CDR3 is TGTGCCAGCAGCCAAGCTAGGTTCTCCCCTCTGGGCGAGCAGTACTTC.

The CDR3 region has the DNA TGTGCCAGCAGTTTTGGGGGGGACTATGGCTACACCTTC. As protein: CASSFGGDYGYTF. The chain links TRBV27 to TRBJ1-2; D possibly corresponds to TRBD1 (5 bases). The CDR3 contains 13 residues. V lost 3 bases and J 3 bases, leaving 8 bases between the germline ends. Per the germline V gene, CDR1 is MNHEY and CDR2 is SMNVEV (reference sequence).

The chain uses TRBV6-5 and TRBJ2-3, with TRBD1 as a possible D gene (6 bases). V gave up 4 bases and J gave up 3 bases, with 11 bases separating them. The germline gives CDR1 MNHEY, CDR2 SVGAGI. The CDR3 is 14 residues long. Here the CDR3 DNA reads TGTGCCAGCAGTTCAGGGGTTGGAACAGATACGCAGTATTTT. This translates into CASSSGVGTDTQYF.

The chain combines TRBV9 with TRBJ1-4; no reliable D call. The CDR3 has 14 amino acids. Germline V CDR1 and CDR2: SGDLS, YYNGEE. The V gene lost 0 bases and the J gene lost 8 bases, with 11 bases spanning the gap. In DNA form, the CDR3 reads TGTGCCAGCAGCGTAGCACCCCGGGAGGAAAAACTGTTTTTT. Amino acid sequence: CASSVAPREEKLFF.

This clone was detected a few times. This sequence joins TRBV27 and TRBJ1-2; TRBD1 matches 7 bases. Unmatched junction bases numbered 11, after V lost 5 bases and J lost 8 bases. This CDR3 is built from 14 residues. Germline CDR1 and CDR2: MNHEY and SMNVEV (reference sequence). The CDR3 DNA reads TGTGCCAGCAGTCGCGACGACAGGGTAGGGGGCTACACCTTC. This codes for CASSRDDRVGGYTF.

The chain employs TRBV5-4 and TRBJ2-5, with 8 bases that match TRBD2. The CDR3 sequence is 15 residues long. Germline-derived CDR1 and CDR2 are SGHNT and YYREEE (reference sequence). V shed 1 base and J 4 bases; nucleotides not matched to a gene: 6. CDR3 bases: TGTGCCAGCAGCTTGCCCGGGGGGGACGGAGAGACCCAGTACTTC. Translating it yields CASSLPGGDGETQYF.

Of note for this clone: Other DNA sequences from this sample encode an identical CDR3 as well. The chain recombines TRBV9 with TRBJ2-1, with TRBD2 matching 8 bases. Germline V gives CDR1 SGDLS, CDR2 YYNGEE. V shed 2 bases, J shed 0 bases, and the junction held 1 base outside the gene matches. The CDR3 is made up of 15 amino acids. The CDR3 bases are TGTGCCAGCAGCGTTAGCGGGATCTCCTACAATGAGCAGTTCTTC. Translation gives CASSVSGISYNEQFF. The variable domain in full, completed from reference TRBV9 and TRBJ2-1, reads DSGVTQTPKHLITATGQRVTLRCSPRSGDLSVYWYQQSLDQGLQFLIQYYNGEERAKGNILERFSAQQFPDLHSELNLSSLELGDSALYFCASSVSGISYNEQFFGPGTRLTVL.

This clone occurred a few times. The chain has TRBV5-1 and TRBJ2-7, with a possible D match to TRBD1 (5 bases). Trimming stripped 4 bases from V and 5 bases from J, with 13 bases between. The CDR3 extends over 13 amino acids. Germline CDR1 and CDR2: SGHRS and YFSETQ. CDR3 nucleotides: TGCGCCAGCAGCGGGGCAGGGCCGGACGAGCAGTACTTC. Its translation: CASSGAGPDEQYF.

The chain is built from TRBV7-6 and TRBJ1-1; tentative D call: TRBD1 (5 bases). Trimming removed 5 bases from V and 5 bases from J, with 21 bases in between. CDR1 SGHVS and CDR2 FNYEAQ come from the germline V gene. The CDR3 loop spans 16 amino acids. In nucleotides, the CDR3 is TGTGCCAGCAGCCCATCCTCCGGGGGACCCCGGACTGAAGCTTTCTTT. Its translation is CASSPSSGGPRTEAFF.

CDR3 amino acids: CASSLDYRYYEQYF. CDR3 bases: TGCGCCAGCAGCTTGGATTACAGGTACTACGAGCAGTACTTC. The rearrangement links TRBV5-1 to TRBJ2-7, with a weak D call TRBD1 (5 bases). The V gene lost 0 bases and the J gene lost 3 bases, with 10 bases spanning the gap. CDR1 SGHRS and CDR2 YFSETQ come from the germline V gene. This CDR3 region has 14 residues.